The rows below give T cell receptor beta chains drawn from one sample of a study of blood T cell repertoires in COVID-19. Here immunoSEQ multiplex PCR was the method, and the copy in TCRdb shows in-frame clones only, minus some. The data hold about 95,000 clones, with 70% to 90% observed a single time. The source material was peripheral blood. The source of these receptors is a human donor in a cohort sampled during active COVID-19. CDR3s include the opening cysteine and the closing phenylalanine or tryptophan. D genes are given only for firm matches. Only part of the rows carry a size: once, few, many, or a class if the clone is expanded.

cdr3_nt cdr3_aa d_call clone_size j_call v_call
TGTGCCACCTACCGTCAAGGGGGCGGCTACACCTTC CATYRQGGGYTF TRBD1 . TRBJ1-2 TRBV6-5
TGCGCCAGCAGTGAGTCTACACTAACCGGGGAGCTGTTTTTT CASSESTLTGELFF . . TRBJ2-2 TRBV10-2
TGTGCCAGCTCAAGCGACAGGCAGGAATCCTATGGCTACACCTTC CASSSDRQESYGYTF . . TRBJ1-2 TRBV18
TGTGCCAGCAGCGTCCGGGACACCCTATACAATGAGCAGTTCTTC CASSVRDTLYNEQFF . . TRBJ2-1 TRBV5-6
TGCGCCAGCGGCGGCCTGAACACTGAAGCTTTCTTT CASGGLNTEAFF . . TRBJ1-1 TRBV4-3
TGTGCCAGCTCACCACCAGCAGGGGCTCAAGAGACCCAGTACTTC CASSPPAGAQETQYF . . TRBJ2-5 TRBV18
TGTGCCAGCAGCGATCGACAGGAACCTTCTGGGGCCAACGTCCTGACTTTC CASSDRQEPSGANVLTF . once TRBJ2-6 TRBV9
TGTGCCAGCAGCCCTACTAGATTCTCCTTTGGAGATACGCAGTATTTT CASSPTRFSFGDTQYF . . TRBJ2-3 TRBV7-2
TGTGCCAGTAGGCAGGACAACTCCTACGAGCAGTACTTC CASRQDNSYEQYF . . TRBJ2-7 TRBV19
TGTGCCTTATCGGGACTGCCCTTCGGCTACACCTTC CALSGLPFGYTF . . TRBJ1-2 TRBV30
TGTGCCAGCAGCTCATCTTGGGGGCCAAGGTCGGATACGCAGTATTTT CASSSSWGPRSDTQYF . . TRBJ2-3 TRBV7-9
TGTGCCAGCCAGGTAAACAATCAGCCCCAGCATTTT CASQVNNQPQHF . few TRBJ1-5 TRBV28
TGTGCCAGCTCCCAACAACCGGCGGGGGTTAGCACCGGGGAGCTGTTTTTT CASSQQPAGVSTGELFF TRBD2 . TRBJ2-2 TRBV4-2
TGTGCCAGCAGTTTGAGGAGCCCCCTGACCCAGTACTTC CASSLRSPLTQYF . . TRBJ2-5 TRBV28
TGTGCCAGTAGCCCCGTTTGGGCGGCCAGGGTGGACAATCAGCCCCAGCATTTT CASSPVWAARVDNQPQHF . . TRBJ1-5 TRBV19
TGTGCCAGCTCACCACCGGCGGGGCGGGCCACTGAAGCTTTCTTT CASSPPAGRATEAFF . . TRBJ1-1 TRBV18
TGCGCCAGCATCCCGGGGGGCGACTACTCCTACGAGCAGTACTTC CASIPGGDYSYEQYF . once TRBJ2-7 TRBV5-1
TGTGCCACCAGTGATCCACGATCCGGGACACACACGAATACGCAGTATTTT CATSDPRSGTHTNTQYF . . TRBJ2-3 TRBV24-1
TGTGCCAGCAGCACCGGACAGGGGCCCATGAATGAGCAGTTCTTC CASSTGQGPMNEQFF TRBD1 . TRBJ2-1 TRBV7-9
TGTGCCAGCAGTGAAGGAGGGCATGACAGGGGATTTAATGGCTACACCTTC CASSEGGHDRGFNGYTF TRBD1 . TRBJ1-2 TRBV6-1
TGTGCCAGTGGTGGGGGACAGGCGGGGACCCAGTACTTC CASGGGQAGTQYF TRBD1 . TRBJ2-5 TRBV19
TGTGCCAGCAGTTACAGGGGGAGGAACGGGGAGCTGTTTTTT CASSYRGRNGELFF TRBD1 . TRBJ2-2 TRBV11-3
TGCGCCAGCAGCCAAGCGGTGACTACTGGGGGCGGAGAGACCCAGTACTTC CASSQAVTTGGGETQYF . . TRBJ2-5 TRBV4-1
TGTGCCAGCTCACCAATAGCGGGGGGATCCTACAATGAGCAGTTCTTC CASSPIAGGSYNEQFF TRBD2 . TRBJ2-1 TRBV18
TGCAGTGCTCATCAGGGCAACGAGCAGTACTTC CSAHQGNEQYF . . TRBJ2-7 TRBV20-1
TGCGCCAGCAGCCAAGATGACAGCCAAGAGACCCAGTACTTC CASSQDDSQETQYF . . TRBJ2-5 TRBV4-1
TGCGCCAGCAGCCACCAAGCGGAGGCCACAGATACGCAGTATTTT CASSHQAEATDTQYF . . TRBJ2-3 TRBV4-3
TGCGCCAGCAGCTTCCCTATGCTCGGTGGGGCCAACGTCCTGACTTTC CASSFPMLGGANVLTF . . TRBJ2-6 TRBV5-1
TGTGCCAGCCGCCCTCACCAGAATGACAAAAACATTCAGTACTTC CASRPHQNDKNIQYF . . TRBJ2-4 TRBV6-6
TGTGCCAGCAGCAACACCGACACCGGGGAGCTGTTTTTT CASSNTDTGELFF . once TRBJ2-2 TRBV7-2
TGTGCCAGCGAACTTAGGGGGGGAGATACGCAGTATTTT CASELRGGDTQYF . . TRBJ2-3 TRBV7-9
TGTGCCAGCAGCATCTACAAGCGGACGGCTAGCTCCTACGAGCAGTACTTC CASSIYKRTASSYEQYF . . TRBJ2-7 TRBV7-9
TGTGCCAGCTCACCACAGAAACTGACAGGCCAGAATCAGCCCCAGCATTTT CASSPQKLTGQNQPQHF . . TRBJ1-5 TRBV18
TGTGCCAGCAGCTTAGTCGGGACAGGGGACGAGCAGTACTTC CASSLVGTGDEQYF TRBD1 few TRBJ2-7 TRBV7-9
TGTGCCAGCAGTGTTCCCCAGGGTAGGGGCTACACCTTC CASSVPQGRGYTF . . TRBJ1-2 TRBV27
TGTGCCAGCAGCTTAGATCACAGGGTGGACATGAACACTGAAGCTTTCTTT CASSLDHRVDMNTEAFF . . TRBJ1-1 TRBV7-9
TGTGCCAGCAGCTCGCCAGCGGGGGCCTCTATTAGGGCCAACGTCCTGACTTTC CASSSPAGASIRANVLTF TRBD2 . TRBJ2-6 TRBV7-2
TGTGCCAGCAGCTCCCCAGGAGATACGCAGTATTTT CASSSPGDTQYF . . TRBJ2-3 TRBV11-3
TGCAGTGCCGGAGATGGCTATGGCTACACCTTC CSAGDGYGYTF . . TRBJ1-2 TRBV20-1
TGCGCCAGCAGCACGCGGGGTTTAAATAATTCACCCCTCCACTTT CASSTRGLNNSPLHF . . TRBJ1-6 TRBV5-1
TGCGCCAGCAGCCTTGGACAGGGAGGGGATGAGCAGTTCTTC CASSLGQGGDEQFF . once TRBJ2-1 TRBV5-1